The T cell receptor (beta chain) under discussion was sequenced for a study of blood T cell repertoires in COVID-19. Study-wide background: The United States, Italy and Spain provided the acute and convalescent COVID-19 samples. T cells, B-cell-depleted T cells, or PBMCs provided the cDNA or gDNA that served as material.

Per the original methods: Amplification of reference gene primers was used by the study to estimate nucleated cell counts. The protocol was immunoSEQ multiplex PCR, while the TCRdb copy is restricted to in-frame clones and leaves out a portion. The D gene and trimming were derived from the DNA, and the V and J assignments and clone size from that table. This table has about 170,000 clones, 65% to 85% appearing once. Germline loops: CDR1 LGHNA, CDR2 YSLEER. This CDR3 is 14 amino acids long. V shed 3 bases, J shed 8 bases, and the junction held 6 bases outside the gene matches. The sequence was obtained from a woman in her sixties or seventies with acute or convalescent COVID-19. This chain connects TRBV4-3 to TRBJ2-1; 8 bases fit TRBD2. The sample taken for sequencing was peripheral blood. CDR3 residues: CASSQGTSSYEQFF. CDR3 nucleotides: TGCGCCAGCAGCCAGGGGACTAGTTCCTATGAGCAGTTCTTC.